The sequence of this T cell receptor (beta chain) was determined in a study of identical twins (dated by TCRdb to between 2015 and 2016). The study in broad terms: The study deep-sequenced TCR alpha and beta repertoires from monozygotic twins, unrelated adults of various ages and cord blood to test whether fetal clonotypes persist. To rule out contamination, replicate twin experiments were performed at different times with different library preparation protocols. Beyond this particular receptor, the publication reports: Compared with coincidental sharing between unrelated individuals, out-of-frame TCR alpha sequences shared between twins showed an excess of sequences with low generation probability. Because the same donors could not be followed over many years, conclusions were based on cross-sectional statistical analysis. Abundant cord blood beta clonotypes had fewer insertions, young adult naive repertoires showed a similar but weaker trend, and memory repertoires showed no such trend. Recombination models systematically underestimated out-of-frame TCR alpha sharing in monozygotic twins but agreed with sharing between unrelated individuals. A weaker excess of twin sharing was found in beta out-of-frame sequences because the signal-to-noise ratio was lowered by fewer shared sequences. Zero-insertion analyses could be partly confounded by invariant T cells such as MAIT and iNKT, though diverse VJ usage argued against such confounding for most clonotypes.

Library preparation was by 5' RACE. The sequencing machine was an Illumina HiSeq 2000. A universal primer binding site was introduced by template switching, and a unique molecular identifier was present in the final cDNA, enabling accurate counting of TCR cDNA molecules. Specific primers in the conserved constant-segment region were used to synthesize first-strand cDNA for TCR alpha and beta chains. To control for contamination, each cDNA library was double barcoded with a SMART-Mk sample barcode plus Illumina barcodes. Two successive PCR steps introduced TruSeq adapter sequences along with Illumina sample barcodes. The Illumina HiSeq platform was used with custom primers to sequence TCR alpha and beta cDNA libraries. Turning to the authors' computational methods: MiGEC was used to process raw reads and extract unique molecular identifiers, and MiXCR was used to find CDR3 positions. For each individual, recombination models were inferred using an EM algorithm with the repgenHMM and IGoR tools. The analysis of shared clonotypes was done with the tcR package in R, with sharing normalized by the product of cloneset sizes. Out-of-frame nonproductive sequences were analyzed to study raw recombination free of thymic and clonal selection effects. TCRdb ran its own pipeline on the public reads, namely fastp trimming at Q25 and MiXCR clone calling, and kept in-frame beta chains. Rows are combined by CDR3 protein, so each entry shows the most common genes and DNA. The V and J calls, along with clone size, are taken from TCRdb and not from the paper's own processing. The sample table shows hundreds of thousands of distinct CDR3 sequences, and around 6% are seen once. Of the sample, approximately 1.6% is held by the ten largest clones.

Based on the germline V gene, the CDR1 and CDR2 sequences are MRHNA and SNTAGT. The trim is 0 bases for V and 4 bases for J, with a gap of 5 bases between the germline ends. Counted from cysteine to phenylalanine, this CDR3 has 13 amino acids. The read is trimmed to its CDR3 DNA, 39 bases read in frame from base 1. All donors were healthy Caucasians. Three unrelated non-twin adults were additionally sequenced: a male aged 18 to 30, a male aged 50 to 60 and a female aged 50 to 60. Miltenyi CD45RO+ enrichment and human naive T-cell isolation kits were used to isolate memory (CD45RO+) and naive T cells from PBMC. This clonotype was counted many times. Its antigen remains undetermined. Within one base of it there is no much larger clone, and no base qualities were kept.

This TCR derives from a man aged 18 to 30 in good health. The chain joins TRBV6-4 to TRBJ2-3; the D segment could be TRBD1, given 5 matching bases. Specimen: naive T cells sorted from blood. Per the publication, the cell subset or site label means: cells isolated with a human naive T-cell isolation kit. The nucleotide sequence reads TGTGCCAGCAGTGACTCCAGGGCAGATACGCAGTATTTT. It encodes CASSDSRADTQYF.